This T cell receptor beta chain derives from a study of cytomegalovirus exposure and HLA in healthy donors. This PCR relied on a set of 60 Vbeta primers and 13 Jbeta primers. Sequencing used immunoSEQ multiplex PCR; TCRdb keeps in-frame clones, though not all of them. The sample yields approximately 150,000 clones, around two thirds seen once. Germline assignment: CDR1 MNHNS and CDR2 SASEGT. There are 14 residues in the CDR3. V shed 5 bases and J 4 bases; nucleotides not matched to a gene: 3. This clonotype originated in a woman aged 18-35 years in good health and CMV-seronegative. V usage is TRBV6-1 and J usage is TRBJ1-5; 9 positions match TRBD1. Sequenced: PBMCs. This CDR3 is CASSRTGVNQPQHF. CDR3 DNA sequence: TGTGCCAGCAGTCGGACAGGGGTAAATCAGCCCCAGCATTTT.